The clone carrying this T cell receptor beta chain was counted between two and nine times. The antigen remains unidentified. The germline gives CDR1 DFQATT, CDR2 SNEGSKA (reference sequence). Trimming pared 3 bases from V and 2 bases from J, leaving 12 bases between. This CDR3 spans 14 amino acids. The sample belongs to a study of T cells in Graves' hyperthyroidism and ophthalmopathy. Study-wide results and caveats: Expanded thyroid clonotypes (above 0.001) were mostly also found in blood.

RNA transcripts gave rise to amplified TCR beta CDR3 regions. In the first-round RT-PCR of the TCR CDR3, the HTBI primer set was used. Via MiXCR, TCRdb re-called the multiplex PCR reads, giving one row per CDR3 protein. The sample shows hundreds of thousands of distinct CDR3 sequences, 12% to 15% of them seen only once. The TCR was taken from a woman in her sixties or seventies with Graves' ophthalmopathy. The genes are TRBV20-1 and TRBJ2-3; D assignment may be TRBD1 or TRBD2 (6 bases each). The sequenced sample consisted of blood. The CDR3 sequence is CSARRRGHTDTQYF. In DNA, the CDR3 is TGCAGTGCTAGGAGGAGGGGACACACAGATACGCAGTATTTT.